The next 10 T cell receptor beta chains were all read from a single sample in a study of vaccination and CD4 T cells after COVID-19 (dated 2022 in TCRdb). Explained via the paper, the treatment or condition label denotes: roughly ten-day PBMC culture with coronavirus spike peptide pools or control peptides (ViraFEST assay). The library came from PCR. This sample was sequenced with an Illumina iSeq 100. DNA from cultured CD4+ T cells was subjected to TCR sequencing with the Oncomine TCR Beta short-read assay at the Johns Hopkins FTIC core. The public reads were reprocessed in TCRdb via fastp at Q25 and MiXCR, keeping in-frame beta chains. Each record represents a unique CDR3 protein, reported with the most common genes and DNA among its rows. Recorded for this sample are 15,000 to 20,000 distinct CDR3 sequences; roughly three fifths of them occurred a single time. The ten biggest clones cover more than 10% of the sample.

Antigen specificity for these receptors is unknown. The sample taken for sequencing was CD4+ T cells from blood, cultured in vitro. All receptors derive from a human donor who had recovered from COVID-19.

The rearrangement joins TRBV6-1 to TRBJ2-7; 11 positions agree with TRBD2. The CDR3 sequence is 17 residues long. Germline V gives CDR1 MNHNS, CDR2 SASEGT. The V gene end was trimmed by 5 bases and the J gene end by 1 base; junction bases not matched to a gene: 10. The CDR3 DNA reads TGTGCCAGCAGTCCCAGGGGGCGACTAGCGGGGTCCTACGAGCAGTACTTC. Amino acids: CASSPRGRLAGSYEQYF.

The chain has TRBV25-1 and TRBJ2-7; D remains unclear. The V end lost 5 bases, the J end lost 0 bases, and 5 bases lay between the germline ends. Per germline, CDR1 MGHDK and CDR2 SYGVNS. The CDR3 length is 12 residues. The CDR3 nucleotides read TGTGCCAGCAGTACCTTCTCCTACGAGCAGTACTTC. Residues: CASSTFSYEQYF.

The CDR3 region is CATSSSASYEQYF. CDR3 DNA: TGTGCCACCAGTTCGTCTGCGTCCTACGAGCAGTACTTC. This chain links TRBV24-1 with TRBJ2-7; D unresolved. The V gene lost 6 bases and the J gene lost 1 base, with 9 bases spanning the gap. This CDR3 is built from 13 residues. CDR1 is KGHDR, CDR2 SFDVKD, per germline.

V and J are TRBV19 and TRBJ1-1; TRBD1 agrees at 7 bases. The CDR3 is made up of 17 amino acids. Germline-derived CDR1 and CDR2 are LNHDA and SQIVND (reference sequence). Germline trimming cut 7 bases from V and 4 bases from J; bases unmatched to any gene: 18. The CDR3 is CASTLESGGGWITEAFF. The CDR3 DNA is TGTGCCAGTACGCTAGAGTCAGGGGGAGGTTGGATCACTGAAGCTTTCTTT.

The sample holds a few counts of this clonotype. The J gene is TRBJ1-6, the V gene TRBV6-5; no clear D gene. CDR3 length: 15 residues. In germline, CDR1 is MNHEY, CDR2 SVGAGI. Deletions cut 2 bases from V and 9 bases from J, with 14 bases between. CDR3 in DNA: TGTGCCAGCAGTTACAAGGACGGCTGGGGTTCACCCCTCCACTTT. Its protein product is CASSYKDGWGSPLHF.

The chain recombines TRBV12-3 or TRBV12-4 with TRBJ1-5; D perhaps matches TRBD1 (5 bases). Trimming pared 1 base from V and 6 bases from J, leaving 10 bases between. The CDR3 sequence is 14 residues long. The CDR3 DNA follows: TGTGCCAGCAGTTTAGTGGGAGGGGTTCAGCCCCAGCATTTT. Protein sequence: CASSLVGGVQPQHF.

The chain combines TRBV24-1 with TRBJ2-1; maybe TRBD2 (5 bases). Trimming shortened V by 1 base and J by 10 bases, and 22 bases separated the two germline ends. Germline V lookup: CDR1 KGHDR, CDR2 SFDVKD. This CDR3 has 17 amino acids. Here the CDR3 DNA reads TGTGCCACCAGTGATTTCGGACTCGGAAGTGGGGTCGGAGAGCAGTTCTTC. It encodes CATSDFGLGSGVGEQFF.

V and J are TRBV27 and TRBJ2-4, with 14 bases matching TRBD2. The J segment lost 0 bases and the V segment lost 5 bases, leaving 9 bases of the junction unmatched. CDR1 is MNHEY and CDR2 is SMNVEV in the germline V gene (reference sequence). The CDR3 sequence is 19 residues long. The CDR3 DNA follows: TGTGCCAGCAGTCCCAAACCCGGACTAGCGGGAGGAGCCAAAAACATTCAGTACTTC. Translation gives CASSPKPGLAGGAKNIQYF.

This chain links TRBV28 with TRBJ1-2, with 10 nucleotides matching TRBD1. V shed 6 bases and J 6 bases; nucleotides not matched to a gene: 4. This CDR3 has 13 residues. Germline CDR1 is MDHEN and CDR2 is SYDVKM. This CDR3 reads CASSRTGGDGYTF. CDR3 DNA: TGTGCCAGCAGCCGGACAGGGGGTGATGGCTACACCTTC.

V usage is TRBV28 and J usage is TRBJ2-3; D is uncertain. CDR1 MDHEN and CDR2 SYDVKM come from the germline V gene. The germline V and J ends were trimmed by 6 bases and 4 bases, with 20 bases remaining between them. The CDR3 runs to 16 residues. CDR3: CASRPKLNTWADTQYF. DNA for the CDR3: TGTGCCAGCAGGCCTAAGCTTAATACGTGGGCAGATACGCAGTATTTT.